Each of the 29 T cell receptor beta chains below was sequenced from the same sample in a study of CD8 T cell repertoires and HIV-1 epitope variants. Clones were read by immunoSEQ multiplex PCR, and TCRdb kept only the in-frame ones, dropping some. The profile covers about 2,700 clones, with less than 80% appearing a single time and under 55% taken by the ten largest. These receptors' targets are unknown. The sample comprised cultured CD8+ T cells derived from PBMCs. The receptor source for this set is a male donor with HIV.

V usage is TRBV5-6 and J usage is TRBJ2-7; D is possibly TRBD1 (5 bases). V was clipped by 0 bases and J by 2 bases, with 9 bases between them. CDR1 is SGHDT and CDR2 is YYEEEE in the germline V gene. The CDR3 runs 14 residues. The chain's CDR3 is CASSLAGSPYEQYF. CDR3 DNA: TGTGCCAGCAGCTTGGCAGGGTCCCCCTACGAGCAGTACTTC.

This clone was picked up a small number of times. V usage is TRBV7-9 and J usage is TRBJ1-2; D gene ambiguous. This CDR3 region has 11 residues. Trimming took off 5 bases at V and 8 bases at J, with 9 bases between the two ends. Germline V gives CDR1 SEHNR, CDR2 FQNEAQ (reference sequence). This CDR3 reads CASSTGGGYTF. The CDR3 region has the DNA TGTGCCAGCAGCACCGGCGGAGGCTACACCTTC.

The genes are TRBV27 and TRBJ2-7, with D unclear. V lost 6 bases and J lost 0, with 6 bases in between. Germline CDR1 MNHEY, CDR2 SMNVEV (reference sequence). The CDR3 contains 12 residues. The CDR3 sequence: CASRGNSYEQYF. Written as DNA, the CDR3 is TGTGCCAGCAGAGGCAACTCCTACGAGCAGTACTTC.

The chain has TRBV7-9 and TRBJ1-4; the D is unclear. The CDR3 is made up of 12 amino acids. Germline assignment: CDR1 SEHNR and CDR2 FQNEAQ (reference sequence). Trimming pared 10 bases from V and 7 bases from J, leaving 13 bases between. CDR3 residues: CAIPLVGEKLFF. CDR3 coding DNA: TGTGCCATCCCGTTGGTAGGTGAAAAACTGTTTTTT.

The chain employs TRBV27 and TRBJ2-4, with 7 bases matching TRBD2. CDR1 is MNHEY and CDR2 is SMNVEV in the germline V gene (reference sequence). This CDR3 is 13 amino acids long. Unmatched junction bases numbered 12, after V lost 8 bases and J lost 11 bases. The CDR3 DNA reads as TGTGCCAGCCACCCGGGAGGCGGGAGCCTTCAGTACTTC. Translated: CASHPGGGSLQYF.

This chain uses TRBV6-1 with TRBJ1-4, with D tentatively TRBD1 (5 bases). V shed 3 bases and J shed 0 bases, with 20 bases lying between them. Per germline, CDR1 MNHNS and CDR2 SASEGT. The CDR3 length is 19 residues. CDR3 sequence: CASSEELQDGFATNEKLFF. The DNA for the CDR3 is TGTGCCAGCAGTGAGGAATTACAGGACGGGTTTGCAACTAATGAAAAACTGTTTTTT.

This chain joins TRBV6-4 and TRBJ1-5; the match to TRBD1 covers 12 bases. The CDR3 runs 15 residues. V gave up 5 bases and J gave up 5 bases; unmatched junction bases: 4. Germline CDR1 is MRHNA and CDR2 is SNTAGT. The DNA for the CDR3 is TGTGCCAGCAGTCACGGGACAGGGGGCGATCAGCCCCAGCATTTT. Translating gives CASSHGTGGDQPQHF.

The V and J genes are TRBV28 and TRBJ2-2; a weak D match, TRBD2 (5 bases). The V gene lost 4 bases and the J gene lost 6 bases, with 12 bases spanning the gap. Germline lookup yields CDR1 MDHEN and CDR2 SYDVKM. The CDR3 totals 14 residues. The CDR3 spells CASSWRVSPGELFF. CDR3 coding DNA: TGTGCCAGCAGTTGGCGGGTGTCGCCCGGGGAGCTGTTTTTT. Full variable domain (outside the CDR3, taken from reference TRBV28 and TRBJ2-2): DVKVTQSSRYLVKRTGEKVFLECVQDMDHENMFWYRQDPGLGLRLIYFSYDVKMKEKGDIPEGYSVSREKKERFSLILESASTNQTSMYLCASSWRVSPGELFFGEGSRLTVL.

This clone was recorded once. The rearrangement links TRBV28 to TRBJ2-7; D might be TRBD1 (5 bases). V lost 3 bases and J lost 5, with 29 bases in between. The CDR3 loop spans 19 amino acids. Germline V CDR1 and CDR2: MDHEN, SYDVKM. Here the CDR3 reads CASSFPTPGGRGPMHEQYF. DNA of the CDR3: TGTGCCAGCAGTTTCCCCACCCCAGGCGGAAGGGGTCCCATGCACGAGCAGTACTTC.

This sequence joins TRBV15 and TRBJ1-1; weak D call: TRBD1 (6 bases). The CDR3 spans 14 residues. The V gene's germline CDR1 is LNHNV and CDR2 YYDKDF (reference sequence). Deletions cut 5 bases from V and 6 bases from J, with 16 bases between. CDR3 nucleotide sequence: TGTGCCACCAGCCTAAGACAGGAGTTGGCTGAAGCTTTCTTT. As protein: CATSLRQELAEAFF.

This chain links TRBV19 with TRBJ2-6; 9 bases agree with TRBD2. Germline V gene sequence: CDR1 LNHDA, CDR2 SQIVND (reference sequence). CDR3 size: 14 residues. The J segment lost 3 bases and the V segment lost 9 bases, leaving 3 bases of the junction unmatched. The DNA for the CDR3 is TGTGCCAGCGCGGGGGGGCTTGGGGCCAACGTCCTGACTTTC. This sequence encodes CASAGGLGANVLTF.

The chain's CDR3 is CASSLNVGTQYF. Written as DNA, the CDR3 is TGTGCCAGCAGCTTAAATGTGGGGACCCAGTACTTC. The rearrangement links TRBV9 to TRBJ2-5; D gene unclear. The CDR3 runs 12 residues. Trimming took 4 bases from V and 7 from J, leaving 11 bases between them. The germline gives CDR1 SGDLS, CDR2 YYNGEE.

This clone was detected only a few times. The chain joins TRBV5-1 to TRBJ1-3; no clear D gene. The V gene lost 5 bases and the J gene lost 1 base, with 13 bases spanning the gap. Germline V gene data show CDR1 as SGHRS and CDR2 as YFSETQ. CDR3 length: 15 residues. The CDR3 sequence: CASSSGEGSGNTIYF. As DNA, the CDR3 is TGCGCCAGCAGTAGCGGGGAAGGGTCTGGAAACACCATATATTTT. The full variable domain, with the rest looked up from reference TRBV5-1 and TRBJ1-3, is KAGVTQTPRYLIKTRGQQVTLSCSPISGHRSVSWYQQTPGQGLQFLFEYFSETQRNKGNFPGRFSGRQFSNSRSEMNVSTLELGDSALYLCASSSGEGSGNTIYFGEGSWLTVV.

The chain combines TRBV6-5 with TRBJ2-7; the D is unclear. Trimming removed 6 bases from V and 0 bases from J, with 3 bases in between. Germline V gives CDR1 MNHEY, CDR2 SVGAGI. The CDR3 is made up of 11 amino acids. The CDR3 protein is CASRDSYEQYF. The CDR3 nucleotides are TGTGCCAGCAGGGACTCCTACGAGCAGTACTTC.

The chain links TRBV9 to TRBJ1-2; possible D gene TRBD1, 5 bases. V lost 0 bases, J lost 7 bases, and 13 bases lay in between. The germline V gene has CDR1 SGDLS and CDR2 YYNGEE. The length of the CDR3 is 14 residues. For the CDR3, the DNA is TGTGCCAGCAGCGTAGCCGCCGACAGAGGTGGCTACACCTTC. It specifies CASSVAADRGGYTF.

The rearrangement joins TRBV13 to TRBJ2-7; TRBD1 matches 9 bases. V shed 5 bases, J shed 1 base, and the junction held 6 bases outside the gene matches. This CDR3 contains 15 residues. Germline V gene sequence: CDR1 PRHDT, CDR2 FYEKMQ (reference sequence). Here the CDR3 DNA reads TGTGCCAGCAGCGACTCCGGGACAGGGTCCTACGAGCAGTACTTC. This gives the protein CASSDSGTGSYEQYF.

The chain combines TRBV6-5 with TRBJ1-3, with unresolved D. There are 13 residues in the CDR3. Germline assignment: CDR1 MNHEY and CDR2 SVGAGI. V lost 3 bases and J lost 2, with 5 bases in between. CDR3 nucleotides: TGTGCCAGCAGTTATGGAACTGGAAACACCATATATTTT. Protein sequence: CASSYGTGNTIYF.

The V gene is TRBV6-5, the J gene TRBJ1-2; TRBD1 matches at 9 bases. Trimming at V came to 8 bases and at J to 5 bases, leaving 9 bases not matched to a gene. CDR1 and CDR2 from the germline V gene are MNHEY and SVGAGI. This CDR3 spans 14 amino acids. In DNA form, the CDR3 reads TGTGCCAGCGGGCGGACAGGGGAAGGGTATGGCTACACCTTC. It specifies CASGRTGEGYGYTF.

This clone appeared a single time. CDR3 in amino acids: CASSPAGSTDTQYF. CDR3 coding DNA: TGTGCCAGCAGCCCAGCGGGGAGCACAGATACGCAGTATTTT. This rearrangement joins TRBV9 to TRBJ2-3; 7 bases are shared with TRBD2. With V trimmed by 4 bases and J by 0 bases, 2 bases remained unmatched. The CDR3 is 14 residues long. Germline assignment: CDR1 SGDLS and CDR2 YYNGEE. The full variable domain, with the rest looked up from reference TRBV9 and TRBJ2-3, is DSGVTQTPKHLITATGQRVTLRCSPRSGDLSVYWYQQSLDQGLQFLIQYYNGEERAKGNILERFSAQQFPDLHSELNLSSLELGDSALYFCASSPAGSTDTQYFGPGTRLTVL.

This clone was observed once. V gene TRBV6-5 combines with J gene TRBJ2-7, with no clear D. CDR1 is MNHEY and CDR2 is SVGAGI in the germline V gene. CDR3 length: 12 amino acids. V lost 0 bases and J 6 bases, leaving 6 bases between the germline ends. Here the CDR3 reads CASSYSSVEQYF. In DNA, the CDR3 is TGTGCCAGCAGTTACTCATCGGTCGAGCAGTACTTC.

This clone was seen a few times. In nucleotides, the CDR3 is TGTGCCAGCTCGTGGAGGGTGATCTCTGGAAACACCATATATTTT. Amino acid sequence: CASSWRVISGNTIYF. The chain combines TRBV28 with TRBJ1-3; D ambiguous. Germline V gene data show CDR1 as MDHEN and CDR2 as SYDVKM. The CDR3 totals 15 residues. The V end lost 8 bases, the J end lost 0 bases, and 14 bases lay between the germline ends.

The chain joins TRBV18 to TRBJ1-1; the D is unclear. Germline lookup yields CDR1 KGHSH and CDR2 LQKENI. V lost 5 bases, J lost 2 bases, and 9 bases lay in between. CDR3 length: 13 residues. The CDR3 DNA reads as TGTGCCAGCTCATCGGTCACCAACACTGAAGCTTTCTTT. It encodes CASSSVTNTEAFF.

The rearrangement links TRBV28 to TRBJ2-7; D is ambiguous. This CDR3 is built from 14 residues. Trimming took off 4 bases at V and 2 bases at J, with 12 bases between the two ends. From germline, CDR1 is MDHEN and CDR2 SYDVKM. CDR3 DNA: TGTGCCAGCAGTTCAGATGTCTCGGCCTACGAGCAGTACTTC. Protein sequence: CASSSDVSAYEQYF.

This clone is labeled hyperexpanded. CDR3 loop: CASSSAGIDQETQYF. In nucleotides, the CDR3 is TGTGCCAGCAGCTCCGCCGGGATAGATCAAGAGACCCAGTACTTC. The gene calls are TRBV13 and TRBJ2-5; possibly TRBD2 for D (5 bases). The CDR3 length is 15 residues. Trimming took 4 bases from V and 2 from J, leaving 14 bases between them. The germline V gene has CDR1 PRHDT and CDR2 FYEKMQ (reference sequence). The full variable domain, its missing parts supplied by reference TRBV13 and TRBJ2-5, is AAGVIQSPRHLIKEKRETATLKCYPIPRHDTVYWYQQGPGQDPQFLISFYEKMQSDKGSIPDRFSAQQFSDYHSELNMSSLELGDSALYFCASSSAGIDQETQYFGPGTRLLVL.

V and J are TRBV27 and TRBJ1-1; a weak D match, TRBD1 (6 bases). Trimming removed 6 bases at V and 7 bases at J, with 12 bases between. Per the germline V gene, CDR1 is MNHEY and CDR2 is SMNVEV (reference sequence). This CDR3 spans 12 amino acids. The CDR3 protein is CASSLGGGEAFF. The DNA of the CDR3 is TGTGCCAGCAGCCTAGGGGGTGGTGAAGCTTTCTTT.

The chain joins TRBV7-6 to TRBJ2-3, with TRBD1 matching 8 bases. The V segment lost 5 bases and the J segment 6 bases; nucleotides outside the gene matches: 13. Germline assignment: CDR1 SGHVS and CDR2 FNYEAQ. CDR3 length: 16 residues. In DNA, the CDR3 is TGTGCCAGCAGCGGGGTGAAGCAGGGGGCTGGGGATACGCAGTATTTT. Its protein product is CASSGVKQGAGDTQYF. Combining the CDR3 with reference TRBV7-6 and TRBJ2-3 gives the whole variable domain GAGVSQSPRYKVTKRGQDVALRCDPISGHVSLYWYRQALGQGPEFLTYFNYEAQQDKSGLPNDRFSAERPEGSISTLTIQRTEQRDSAMYRCASSGVKQGAGDTQYFGPGTRLTVL.

The CDR3 reads CASTGQAFVGGYTF. DNA for the CDR3: TGTGCCAGCACCGGACAGGCGTTTGTTGGGGGCTACACCTTC. This chain joins TRBV7-9 and TRBJ1-2, with 7 bases that match TRBD1. The junction had 13 bases not matched to a gene; V was cut back by 7 bases and J by 8 bases. The CDR3 length is 14 residues. Looked up from germline, CDR1 is SEHNR and CDR2 is FQNEAQ (reference sequence).

The chain has TRBV9 and TRBJ1-2; 8 positions agree with TRBD1. This CDR3 has 14 amino acids. V lost 3 bases and J lost 4; bases outside the gene matches: 5. The germline V gene encodes CDR1 SGDLS and CDR2 YYNGEE. Here the CDR3 reads CASSAGTGSYGYTF. The CDR3 DNA reads as TGTGCCAGCAGCGCCGGGACAGGAAGCTATGGCTACACCTTC.

A few counts support this clone. J is TRBJ2-3 and V is TRBV18; 7 bases align to TRBD1. V gave up 1 base and J gave up 2 bases; unmatched junction bases: 6. CDR3 length: 16 amino acids. Germline CDR1 is KGHSH and CDR2 is LQKENI. CDR3 loop: CASSPLGGSTTDTQYF. CDR3 bases: TGTGCCAGCTCACCACTAGGGGGCAGTACCACAGATACGCAGTATTTT. The complete variable domain, with remaining parts taken from reference TRBV18 and TRBJ2-3, reads NAGVMQNPRHLVRRRGQEARLRCSPMKGHSHVYWYRQLPEEGLKFMVYLQKENIIDESGMPKERFSAEFPKEGPSILRIQQVVRGDSAAYFCASSPLGGSTTDTQYFGPGTRLTVL.